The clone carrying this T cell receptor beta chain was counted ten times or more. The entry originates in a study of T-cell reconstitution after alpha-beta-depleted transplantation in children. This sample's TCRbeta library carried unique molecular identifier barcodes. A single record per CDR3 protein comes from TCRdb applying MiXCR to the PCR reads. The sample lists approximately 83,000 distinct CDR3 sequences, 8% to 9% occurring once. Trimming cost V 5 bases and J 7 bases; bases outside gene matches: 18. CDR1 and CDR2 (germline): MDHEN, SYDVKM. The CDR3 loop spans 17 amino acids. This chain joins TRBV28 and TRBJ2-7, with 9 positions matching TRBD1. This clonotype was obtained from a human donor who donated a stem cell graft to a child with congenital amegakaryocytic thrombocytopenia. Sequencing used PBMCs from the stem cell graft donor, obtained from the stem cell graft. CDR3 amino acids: CASSPGVGGQGFREQYF. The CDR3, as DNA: TGTGCCAGCAGTCCGGGGGTAGGGGGACAGGGTTTTAGAGAGCAGTACTTC. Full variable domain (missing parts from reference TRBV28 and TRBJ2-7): DVKVTQSSRYLVKRTGEKVFLECVQDMDHENMFWYRQDPGLGLRLIYFSYDVKMKEKGDIPEGYSVSREKKERFSLILESASTNQTSMYLCASSPGVGGQGFREQYFGPGTRLTVT.